The rows below give T cell receptor beta chains drawn from one sample of a study of blood T cell repertoires in COVID-19. Some clones are missing from TCRdb's copy, which holds only in-frame ones; the method was immunoSEQ multiplex PCR. The repertoire holds fewer than 300,000 clones, with around 88% as singletons. The material sequenced was peripheral blood. These receptors were taken from a man aged 25-45 years with acute or convalescent COVID-19. Both conserved end residues are part of each CDR3. Each record gives: clone size, D gene, V gene, J gene, CDR3 protein, CDR3 DNA. A D gene is named only where the DNA matches it firmly. Rows give clone size only sometimes, using once, few, many, or a class for an expanded clone.

size: .
D: TRBD2
V: TRBV28
J: TRBJ2-7
CDR3: CASRAPGTRTYEQYF
DNA: TGTGCCAGCAGGGCTCCCGGGACTAGAACCTACGAGCAGTACTTC

size: .
D: TRBD1
V: TRBV29-1
J: TRBJ1-2
CDR3: CSVTGPGYTF
DNA: TGCAGCGTGACAGGGCCTGGCTACACCTTC

size: .
D: .
V: TRBV19
J: TRBJ1-4
CDR3: CASSYGGGREKLFF
DNA: TGTGCCAGTAGCTACGGGGGAGGGCGTGAAAAACTGTTTTTT

size: .
D: TRBD1
V: TRBV19
J: TRBJ1-3
CDR3: CATTGQMSSGNTIYF
DNA: TGTGCCACAACGGGACAGATGAGCTCTGGAAACACCATATATTTT

size: .
D: TRBD1
V: TRBV7-9
J: TRBJ1-1
CDR3: CASSFGRRQGEAFF
DNA: TGTGCCAGCAGCTTTGGTCGAAGACAGGGTGAAGCTTTCTTT

size: .
D: .
V: TRBV5-1
J: TRBJ2-2
CDR3: CASSSIGENTGELFF
DNA: TGCGCCAGCAGCTCGATCGGGGAGAACACCGGGGAGCTGTTTTTT

size: .
D: .
V: TRBV7-2
J: TRBJ1-2
CDR3: CASSLALTRYGYTF
DNA: TGTGCCAGCAGCTTAGCGTTGACGAGGTATGGCTACACCTTC

size: .
D: .
V: TRBV27
J: TRBJ1-2
CDR3: CASSSGTLLSYTF
DNA: TGTGCCAGCAGTTCCGGGACTCTTCTGAGCTACACCTTC

size: .
D: .
V: TRBV2
J: TRBJ1-2
CDR3: CASSDDRSNYGYTF
DNA: TGTGCCAGCAGTGATGACAGGAGTAACTATGGCTACACCTTC

size: once
D: .
V: TRBV5-8
J: TRBJ1-1
CDR3: CASSHTENTEAFF
DNA: TGTGCCAGCAGCCATACAGAGAACACTGAAGCTTTCTTT

size: .
D: .
V: TRBV27
J: TRBJ2-7
CDR3: CASRYRLTTYEQYF
DNA: TGTGCCAGCAGATACAGGCTTACTACCTACGAGCAGTACTTC

size: .
D: TRBD1
V: TRBV4-1
J: TRBJ1-2
CDR3: CASSQVVRDRGLERTF
DNA: TGCGCCAGCAGCCAAGTAGTGAGGGACAGGGGGCTAGAGCGAACCTTC

size: .
D: TRBD2
V: TRBV3-1/TRBV3-2
J: TRBJ2-3
CDR3: CASSPQAGSSTDTQYF
DNA: TGTGCCAGCAGCCCTCAAGCGGGGTCTAGCACAGATACGCAGTATTTT

size: .
D: TRBD2
V: TRBV6-5
J: TRBJ2-2
CDR3: CASSSPRAGGTGELFF
DNA: TGTGCCAGCAGTTCTCCTCGTGCGGGGGGGACCGGGGAGCTGTTTTTT

size: .
D: .
V: TRBV11-1
J: TRBJ1-2
CDR3: CASSFTSGTLGYTF
DNA: TGTGCCAGCAGCTTTACTTCCGGGACACTTGGCTACACCTTC

size: .
D: .
V: TRBV9
J: TRBJ1-4
CDR3: CASSVGAGMQPGEKLFF
DNA: TGTGCCAGCAGCGTAGGGGCGGGAATGCAACCCGGTGAAAAACTGTTTTTT

size: .
D: TRBD1
V: TRBV28
J: TRBJ1-2
CDR3: CASSFWTGTYGYTF
DNA: TGTGCCAGCAGTTTCTGGACAGGGACCTATGGCTACACCTTC

size: .
D: TRBD1
V: TRBV5-4
J: TRBJ2-5
CDR3: CASSQRGDRAETQYF
DNA: TGTGCCAGCAGCCAGAGAGGGGACAGAGCAGAGACCCAGTACTTC

size: .
D: .
V: TRBV5-5
J: TRBJ2-5
CDR3: CASDHGGEETQYF
DNA: TGTGCCAGCGACCACGGCGGGGAAGAGACCCAGTACTTC

size: .
D: TRBD1
V: TRBV27
J: TRBJ2-7
CDR3: CASSPTGWDEQYF
DNA: TGTGCCAGCAGTCCGACAGGGTGGGACGAGCAGTACTTC

size: .
D: .
V: TRBV20-1
J: TRBJ2-1
CDR3: CSAHPRFGQFF
DNA: TGCAGTGCTCATCCTCGGTTCGGGCAGTTCTTC

size: .
D: TRBD1
V: TRBV2
J: TRBJ1-5
CDR3: CASSNLGQGVWPQHF
DNA: TGTGCCAGCAGTAACCTTGGACAGGGGGTATGGCCCCAGCATTTT

size: .
D: .
V: TRBV18
J: TRBJ1-5
CDR3: CASSPTVGGQDQPQHF
DNA: TGTGCCAGCTCACCAACGGTGGGGGGTCAGGATCAGCCCCAGCATTTT

size: .
D: .
V: TRBV20-1
J: TRBJ2-4
CDR3: CSASNWGENIQYF
DNA: TGCAGTGCTAGTAACTGGGGCGAAAACATTCAGTACTTC

size: .
D: TRBD1
V: TRBV28
J: TRBJ1-2
CDR3: CASSSPGQHANYGYTF
DNA: TGTGCCAGCAGTTCCCCGGGACAGCATGCAAACTATGGCTACACCTTC

size: once
D: TRBD2
V: TRBV7-9
J: TRBJ2-7
CDR3: CASSLGLAATYEQYF
DNA: TGTGCCAGCAGCTTAGGACTAGCGGCCACCTACGAGCAGTACTTC

size: .
D: .
V: TRBV27
J: TRBJ2-1
CDR3: CASRRQASSYNEQFF
DNA: TGTGCCAGCAGAAGACAGGCAAGCTCCTACAATGAGCAGTTCTTC

size: .
D: .
V: TRBV6-1
J: TRBJ2-2
CDR3: CASSGQGGGSNTGELFF
DNA: TGTGCCAGCAGTGGACAGGGTGGAGGGTCGAACACCGGGGAGCTGTTTTTT

size: .
D: .
V: TRBV10-3
J: TRBJ2-7
CDR3: CATRQPGVTYEQYF
DNA: TGTGCCACCCGCCAGCCGGGGGTAACCTACGAGCAGTACTTC

size: .
D: .
V: TRBV2
J: TRBJ2-3
CDR3: CASSVQASTDTQYF
DNA: TGTGCCAGCAGTGTTCAGGCTAGCACAGATACGCAGTATTTT

size: .
D: TRBD2
V: TRBV18
J: TRBJ2-2
CDR3: CASSARDGRAFANTGELFF
DNA: TGTGCCAGCTCTGCCAGGGACGGGAGGGCTTTCGCGAACACCGGGGAGCTGTTTTTT

size: .
D: TRBD2
V: TRBV24-1
J: TRBJ2-3
CDR3: CATSDWGTSGSTDTQYF
DNA: TGTGCCACCAGTGACTGGGGGACTAGCGGGAGCACAGATACGCAGTATTTT

size: .
D: TRBD2
V: TRBV19
J: TRBJ2-2
CDR3: CASSTGLAETGELFF
DNA: TGTGCCAGTAGTACCGGACTAGCAGAAACCGGGGAGCTGTTTTTT

size: .
D: TRBD1
V: TRBV27
J: TRBJ2-7
CDR3: CASSSMGQLTYEQYF
DNA: TGTGCCAGCAGTTCAATGGGACAGCTTACGTACGAGCAGTACTTC

size: .
D: TRBD1
V: TRBV5-1
J: TRBJ1-1
CDR3: CASSLAGTGHMNTEAFF
DNA: TGCGCCAGCAGCTTGGCTGGGACAGGGCACATGAACACTGAAGCTTTCTTT

size: .
D: TRBD1
V: TRBV5-1
J: TRBJ1-1
CDR3: CASSFGTARGTEAFF
DNA: TGCGCCAGCAGCTTCGGGACAGCGCGGGGCACTGAAGCTTTCTTT

size: .
D: .
V: TRBV7-2
J: TRBJ2-1
CDR3: CASSLVFGSNEQFF
DNA: TGTGCCAGCAGCTTAGTTTTCGGGAGCAATGAGCAGTTCTTC